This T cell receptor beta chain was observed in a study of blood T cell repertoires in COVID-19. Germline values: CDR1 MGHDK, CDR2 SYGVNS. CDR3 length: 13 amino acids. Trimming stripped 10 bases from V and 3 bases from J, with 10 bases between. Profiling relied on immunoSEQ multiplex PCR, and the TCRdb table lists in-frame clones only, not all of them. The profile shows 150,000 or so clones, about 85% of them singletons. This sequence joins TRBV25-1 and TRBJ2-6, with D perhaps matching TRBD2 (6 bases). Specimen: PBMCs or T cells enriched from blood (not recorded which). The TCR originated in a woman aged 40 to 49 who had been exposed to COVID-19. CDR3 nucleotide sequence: TGTGCCACCGGGAGTGTTGGGGCCAACGTCCTGACTTTC. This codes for CATGSVGANVLTF.